This T cell receptor (beta chain) came from a study of blood T cell repertoires in COVID-19. Original processing methods: Amplification from reference gene primers served as the basis for estimated nucleated cell counts. The repertoire was sequenced with immunoSEQ multiplex PCR; TCRdb's copy has only in-frame clones and lacks some. That table furnishes V, J and clone size, whereas the DNA furnished D and trimming. The sample holds 90,000 or so clones, 84% seen once. This clone was counted a few times. The sequence derives from a man aged 55 to 70 with acute or convalescent COVID-19. Sequences were obtained from peripheral blood.

The CDR3 loop reads CASSRADSTDTQYF. The CDR3 region has the DNA TGTGCCAGTAGTAGGGCAGATAGCACAGATACGCAGTATTTT. The rearrangement uses TRBV19 and TRBJ2-3; unclear D gene. Looked up from germline, CDR1 is LNHDA and CDR2 is SQIVND (reference sequence). Trimming shortened V by 4 bases and J by 0 bases, and 8 bases separated the two germline ends. The CDR3 contains 14 residues.